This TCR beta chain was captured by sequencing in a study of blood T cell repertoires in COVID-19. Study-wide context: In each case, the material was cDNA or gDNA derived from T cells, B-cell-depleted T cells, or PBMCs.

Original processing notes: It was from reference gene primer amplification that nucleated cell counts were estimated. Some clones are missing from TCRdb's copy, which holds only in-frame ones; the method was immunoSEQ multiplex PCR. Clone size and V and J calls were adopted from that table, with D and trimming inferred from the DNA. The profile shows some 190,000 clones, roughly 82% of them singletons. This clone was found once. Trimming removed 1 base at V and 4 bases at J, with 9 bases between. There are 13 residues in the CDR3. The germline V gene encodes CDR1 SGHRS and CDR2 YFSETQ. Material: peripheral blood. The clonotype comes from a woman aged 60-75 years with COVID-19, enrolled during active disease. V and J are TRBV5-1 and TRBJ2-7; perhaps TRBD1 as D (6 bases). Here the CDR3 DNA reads TGCGCCAGCAGCTTGCGAACAGGGTACGAGCAGTACTTC. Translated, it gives CASSLRTGYEQYF.